This T cell receptor (beta chain) was sequenced in a study of shared clonotypes between healthy human individuals. On the study more broadly: Used for every donor were three CD4 naive, three CD4 memory, two CD8 naive and one CD8 memory plate. Study-level findings and limits: With a handful of donors compared, roughly 5% of naive CD4 clonotypes were shared. With few donors, the genetic and exposure-history diversity represented was limited.

About this clone itself: Its specificity is unknown.

CD45RO-negative, CCR7-selected cells formed the naive CD8 fraction, which excluded terminally differentiated effector memory CD45RA+ cells. Repertoires were generated with immunoSEQ multiplex PCR, while TCRdb's copy carries only in-frame clones and drops some. Of some 2.1 million clones in the sample, about 95% were seen once. CDR1 is PRHDT and CDR2 is FYEKMQ in the germline V gene (reference sequence). The CDR3 sequence is 13 residues long. Deletions cut 3 bases from V and 3 bases from J, with 9 bases between. The clonotype was recovered from a young man in good health. The genes are TRBV13 and TRBJ2-7; D is possibly TRBD2 (6 bases). The sample consisted of naive CD8+ T cells sorted from blood. The CDR3: CASSFNSGYEQYF. The CDR3 DNA is TGTGCCAGCAGCTTCAATAGCGGCTACGAGCAGTACTTC.